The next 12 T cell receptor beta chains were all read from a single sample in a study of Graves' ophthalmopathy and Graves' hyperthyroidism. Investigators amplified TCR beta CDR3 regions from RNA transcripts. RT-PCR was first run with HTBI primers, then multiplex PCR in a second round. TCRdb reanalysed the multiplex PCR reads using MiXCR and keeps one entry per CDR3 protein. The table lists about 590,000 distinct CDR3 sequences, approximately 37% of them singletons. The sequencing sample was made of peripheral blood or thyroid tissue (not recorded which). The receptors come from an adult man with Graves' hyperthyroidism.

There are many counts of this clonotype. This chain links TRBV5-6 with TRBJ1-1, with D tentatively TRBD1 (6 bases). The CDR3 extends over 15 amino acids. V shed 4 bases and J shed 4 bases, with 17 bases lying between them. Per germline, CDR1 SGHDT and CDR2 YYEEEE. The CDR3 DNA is TGTGCCAGCAGCCCGGCAGGGGCAGGTGGCACTGAAGCTTTCTTT. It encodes CASSPAGAGGTEAFF.

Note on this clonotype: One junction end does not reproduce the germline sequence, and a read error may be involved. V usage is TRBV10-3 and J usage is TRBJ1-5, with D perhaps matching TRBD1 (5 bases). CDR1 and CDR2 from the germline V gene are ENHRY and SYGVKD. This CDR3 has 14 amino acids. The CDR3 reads CASSPPDMYQPQHF. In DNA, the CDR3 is TGTGCCAGCAGTCCCCCGGACATGTATCAGCCCCAGCATTTT.

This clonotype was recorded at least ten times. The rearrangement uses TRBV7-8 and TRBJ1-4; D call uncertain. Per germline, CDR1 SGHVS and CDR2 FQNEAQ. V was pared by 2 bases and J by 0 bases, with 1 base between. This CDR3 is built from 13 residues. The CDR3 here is CASSLTTNEKLFF. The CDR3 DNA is TGTGCCAGCAGCTTAACAACTAATGAAAAACTGTTTTTT. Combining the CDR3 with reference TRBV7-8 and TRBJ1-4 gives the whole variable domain GAGVSQSPRYKVAKRGQDVALRCDPISGHVSLFWYQQALGQGPEFLTYFQNEAQLDKSGLPSDRFFAERPEGSVSTLKIQRTQQEDSAVYLCASSLTTNEKLFFGSGTQLSVL.

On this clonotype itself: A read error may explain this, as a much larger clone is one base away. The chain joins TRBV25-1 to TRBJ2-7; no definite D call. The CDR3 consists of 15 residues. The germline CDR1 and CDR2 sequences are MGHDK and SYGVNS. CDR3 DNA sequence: TGTGTCAGCAGTGTCTCAGACCGACTTTCGGCCGAGCAGTACTTC. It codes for CVSSVSDRLSAEQYF.

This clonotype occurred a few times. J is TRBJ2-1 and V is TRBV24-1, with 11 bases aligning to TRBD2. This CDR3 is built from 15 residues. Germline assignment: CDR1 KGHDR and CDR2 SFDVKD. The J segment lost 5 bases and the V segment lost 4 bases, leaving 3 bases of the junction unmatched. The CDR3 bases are TGTGCCACCAGTGAGGTAGCGGGAGGGAACAATGAGCAGTTCTTC. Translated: CATSEVAGGNNEQFF.

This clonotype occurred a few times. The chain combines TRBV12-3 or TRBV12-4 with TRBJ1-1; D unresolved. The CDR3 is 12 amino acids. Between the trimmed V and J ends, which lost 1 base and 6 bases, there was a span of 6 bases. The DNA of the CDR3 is TGTGCCAGCAGTTTAGTACTACCTGAAGCTTTCTTT. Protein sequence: CASSLVLPEAFF.

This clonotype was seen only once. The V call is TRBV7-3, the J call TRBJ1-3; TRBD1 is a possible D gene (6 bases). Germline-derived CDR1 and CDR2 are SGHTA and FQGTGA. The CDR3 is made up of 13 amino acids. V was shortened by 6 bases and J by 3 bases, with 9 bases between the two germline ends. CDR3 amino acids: CASRSGHGNTIYF. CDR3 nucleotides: TGTGCCAGCAGGTCGGGACATGGAAACACCATATATTTT.

CDR3 amino acids: CATQGARSGNTIYF. For the CDR3, the DNA is TGTGCCACACAGGGGGCTAGGTCTGGAAACACCATATATTTT. The gene calls are TRBV2 and TRBJ1-3, with 9 bases that match TRBD1. The CDR3 is 14 residues long. Germline V gene lookup returns CDR1 SNHLY and CDR2 FYNNEI. V shed 10 bases and J 1 base; nucleotides not matched to a gene: 5.

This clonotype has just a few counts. This CDR3 is CASSLIQGPQETQYF. The DNA of the CDR3 is TGCGCCAGCAGCTTGATACAGGGGCCCCAAGAGACCCAGTACTTC. The chain combines TRBV5-1 with TRBJ2-5; 7 bases are a match to TRBD1. The trim removed 1 base at V and 1 base at J, leaving 4 bases unmatched. This CDR3 has 15 residues. The germline CDR1 and CDR2 sequences are SGHRS and YFSETQ. Complete variable domain (other parts from reference TRBV5-1 and TRBJ2-5): KAGVTQTPRYLIKTRGQQVTLSCSPISGHRSVSWYQQTPGQGLQFLFEYFSETQRNKGNFPGRFSGRQFSNSRSEMNVSTLELGDSALYLCASSLIQGPQETQYFGPGTRLLVL.

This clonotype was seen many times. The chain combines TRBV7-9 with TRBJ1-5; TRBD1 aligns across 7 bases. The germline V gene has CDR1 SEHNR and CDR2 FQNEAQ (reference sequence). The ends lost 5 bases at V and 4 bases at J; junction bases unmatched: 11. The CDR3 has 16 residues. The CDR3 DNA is TGTGCCAGCAGCCTAAAAAGGGCAGGGGGTAATCAGCCCCAGCATTTT. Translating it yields CASSLKRAGGNQPQHF. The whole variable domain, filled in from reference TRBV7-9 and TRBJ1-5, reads DTGVSQNPRHKITKRGQNVTFRCDPISEHNRLYWYRQTLGQGPEFLTYFQNEAQLEKSRLLSDRFSAERPKGSFSTLEIQRTEQGDSAMYLCASSLKRAGGNQPQHFGDGTRLSIL.

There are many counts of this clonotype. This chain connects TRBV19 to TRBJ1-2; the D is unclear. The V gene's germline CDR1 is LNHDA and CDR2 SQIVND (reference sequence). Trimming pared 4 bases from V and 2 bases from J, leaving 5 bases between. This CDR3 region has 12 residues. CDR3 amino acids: CASSRRNYGYTF. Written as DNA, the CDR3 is TGTGCCAGTAGTAGGCGGAACTATGGCTACACCTTC. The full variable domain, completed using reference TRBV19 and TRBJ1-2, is DGGITQSPKYLFRKEGQNVTLSCEQNLNHDAMYWYRQDPGQGLRLIYYSQIVNDFQKGDIAEGYSVSREKKESFPLTVTSAQKNPTAFYLCASSRRNYGYTFGSGTRLTVV.

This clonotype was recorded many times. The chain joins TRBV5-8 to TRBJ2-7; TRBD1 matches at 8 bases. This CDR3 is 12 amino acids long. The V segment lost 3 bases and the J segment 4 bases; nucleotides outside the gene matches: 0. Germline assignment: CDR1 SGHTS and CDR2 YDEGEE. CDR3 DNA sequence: TGTGCCAGCAGCTGGGACAGGTACGAGCAGTACTTC. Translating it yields CASSWDRYEQYF.